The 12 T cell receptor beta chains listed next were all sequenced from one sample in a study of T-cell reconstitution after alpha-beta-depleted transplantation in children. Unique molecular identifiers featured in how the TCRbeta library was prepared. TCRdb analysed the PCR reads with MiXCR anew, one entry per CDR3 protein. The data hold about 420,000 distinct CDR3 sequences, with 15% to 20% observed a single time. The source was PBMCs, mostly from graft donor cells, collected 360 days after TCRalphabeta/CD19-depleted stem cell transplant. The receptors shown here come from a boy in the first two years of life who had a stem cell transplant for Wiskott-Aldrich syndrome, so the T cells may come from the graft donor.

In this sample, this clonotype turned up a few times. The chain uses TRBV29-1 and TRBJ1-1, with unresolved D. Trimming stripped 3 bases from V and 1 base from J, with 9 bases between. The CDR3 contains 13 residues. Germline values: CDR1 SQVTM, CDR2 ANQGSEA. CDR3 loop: CSVEVGPNTEAFF. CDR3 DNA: TGCAGCGTTGAGGTTGGGCCGAACACTGAAGCTTTCTTT.

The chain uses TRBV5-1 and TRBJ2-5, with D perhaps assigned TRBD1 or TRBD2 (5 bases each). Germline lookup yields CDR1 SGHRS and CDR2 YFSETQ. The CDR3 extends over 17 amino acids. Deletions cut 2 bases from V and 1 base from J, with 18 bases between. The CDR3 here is CASSLAGPGPIQETQYF. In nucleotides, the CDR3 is TGCGCCAGCAGCTTAGCTGGACCGGGACCGATCCAAGAGACCCAGTACTTC. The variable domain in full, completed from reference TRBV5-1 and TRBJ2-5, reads KAGVTQTPRYLIKTRGQQVTLSCSPISGHRSVSWYQQTPGQGLQFLFEYFSETQRNKGNFPGRFSGRQFSNSRSEMNVSTLELGDSALYLCASSLAGPGPIQETQYFGPGTRLLVL.

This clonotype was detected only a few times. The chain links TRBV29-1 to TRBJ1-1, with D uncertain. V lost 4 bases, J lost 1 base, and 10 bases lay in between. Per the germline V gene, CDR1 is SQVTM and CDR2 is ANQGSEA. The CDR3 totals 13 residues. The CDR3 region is CSVVGPRNTEAFF. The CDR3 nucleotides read TGCAGCGTTGTAGGGCCGCGGAACACTGAAGCTTTCTTT.

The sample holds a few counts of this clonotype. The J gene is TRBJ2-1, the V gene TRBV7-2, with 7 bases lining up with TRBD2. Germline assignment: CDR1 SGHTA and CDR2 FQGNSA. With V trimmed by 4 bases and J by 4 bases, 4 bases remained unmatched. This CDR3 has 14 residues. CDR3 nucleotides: TGTGCCAGCAGCTGGGGACTATTTTACAATGAGCAGTTCTTC. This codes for CASSWGLFYNEQFF.

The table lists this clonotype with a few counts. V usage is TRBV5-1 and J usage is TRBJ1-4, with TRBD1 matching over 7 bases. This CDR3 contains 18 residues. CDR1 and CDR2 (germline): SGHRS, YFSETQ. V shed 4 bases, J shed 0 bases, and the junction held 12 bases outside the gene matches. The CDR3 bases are TGCGCCAGCAGCAGGGGCCGGGACAGTAAAGCAACTAATGAAAAACTGTTTTTT. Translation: CASSRGRDSKATNEKLFF.

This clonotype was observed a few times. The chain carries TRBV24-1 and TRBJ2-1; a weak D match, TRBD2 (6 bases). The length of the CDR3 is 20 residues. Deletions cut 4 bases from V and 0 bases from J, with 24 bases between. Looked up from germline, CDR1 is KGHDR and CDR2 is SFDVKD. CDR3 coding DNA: TGTGCCACCAGTGACCCCGGGGGTATCCCTGCAGAGGGCTCCTACAATGAGCAGTTCTTC. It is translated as CATSDPGGIPAEGSYNEQFF.

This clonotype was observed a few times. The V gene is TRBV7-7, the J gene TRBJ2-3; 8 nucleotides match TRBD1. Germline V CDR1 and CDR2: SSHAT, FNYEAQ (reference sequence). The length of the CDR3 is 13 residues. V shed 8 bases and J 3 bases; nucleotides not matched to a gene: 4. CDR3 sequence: CASARGQTDTQYF. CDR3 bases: TGTGCCAGCGCCAGGGGGCAAACAGATACGCAGTATTTT.

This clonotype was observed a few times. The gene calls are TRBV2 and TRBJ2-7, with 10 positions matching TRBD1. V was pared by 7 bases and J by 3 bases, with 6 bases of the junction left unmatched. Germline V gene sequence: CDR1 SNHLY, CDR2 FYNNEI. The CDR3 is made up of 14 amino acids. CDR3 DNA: TGTGCCAGCACCTGGGACAGGGGCGGCTACGAGCAGTACTTC. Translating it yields CASTWDRGGYEQYF.

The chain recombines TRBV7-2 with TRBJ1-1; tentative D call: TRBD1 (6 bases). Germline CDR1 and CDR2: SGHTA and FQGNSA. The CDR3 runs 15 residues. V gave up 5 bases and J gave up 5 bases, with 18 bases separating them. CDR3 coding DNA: TGTGCCAGCAGCCGCACGACAGGTCCCCTGACTGAAGCTTTCTTT. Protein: CASSRTTGPLTEAFF.

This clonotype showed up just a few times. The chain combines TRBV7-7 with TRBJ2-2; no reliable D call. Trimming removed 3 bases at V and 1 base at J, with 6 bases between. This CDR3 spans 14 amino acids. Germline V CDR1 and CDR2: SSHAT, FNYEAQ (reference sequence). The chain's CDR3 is CASSFEENTGELFF. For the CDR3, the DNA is TGTGCCAGCAGCTTCGAGGAGAACACCGGGGAGCTGTTTTTT.

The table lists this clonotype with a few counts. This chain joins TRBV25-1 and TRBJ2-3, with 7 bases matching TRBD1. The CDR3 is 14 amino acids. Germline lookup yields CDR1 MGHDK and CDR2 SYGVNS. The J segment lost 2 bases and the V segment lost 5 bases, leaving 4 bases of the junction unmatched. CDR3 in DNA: TGTGCCAGCAGTAAAACAGGGGTCACAGATACGCAGTATTTT. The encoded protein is CASSKTGVTDTQYF.

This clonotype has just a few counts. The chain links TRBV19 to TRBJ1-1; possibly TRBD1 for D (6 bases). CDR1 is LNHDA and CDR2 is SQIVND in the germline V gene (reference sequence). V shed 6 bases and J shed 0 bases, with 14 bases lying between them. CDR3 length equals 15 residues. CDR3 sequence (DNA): TGTGCCAGTAGCGACATGGGACACCTGAACACTGAAGCTTTCTTT. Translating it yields CASSDMGHLNTEAFF.